These T cell receptor beta chains were read from a single sample in a study of T cell responses to AZD1222 COVID-19 vaccine. The data were produced by immunoSEQ multiplex PCR, yet TCRdb's version contains in-frame clones alone and is incomplete. This table holds approximately 140,000 clones, approximately 94% found once. Sample: peripheral blood, taken on day 0 of AZD1222 vaccination. The origin of the receptors is an adult in good health. The CDR3 runs from the conserved cysteine through the conserved F or W. The order of the fields is CDR3 length, J gene, V gene, CDR3 protein.

cdr3_length: 11; j_call: TRBJ1-1; v_call: TRBV27; cdr3_aa: CASSNSLGAFF
cdr3_length: 14; j_call: TRBJ1-2; v_call: TRBV19; cdr3_aa: CASSLQGQGGGYTF
cdr3_length: 12; j_call: TRBJ1-1; v_call: TRBV5-1; cdr3_aa: CASRSGATEAFF
cdr3_length: 12; j_call: TRBJ2-5; v_call: TRBV27; cdr3_aa: CASSASRETQYF
cdr3_length: 16; j_call: TRBJ1-5; v_call: TRBV5-3; cdr3_aa: CARSQRRDRAHQPQHF
cdr3_length: 13; j_call: TRBJ2-1; v_call: TRBV7-8; cdr3_aa: CASSEDRGRGQFF
cdr3_length: 14; j_call: TRBJ1-2; v_call: TRBV19; cdr3_aa: CASSIPGQGYGYTF
cdr3_length: 16; j_call: TRBJ1-4; v_call: TRBV5-1; cdr3_aa: CASSLGTRFRSEKLFF
cdr3_length: 13; j_call: TRBJ2-5; v_call: TRBV4-1; cdr3_aa: CASSQTQQETQYF
cdr3_length: 17; j_call: TRBJ1-2; v_call: TRBV27; cdr3_aa: CASSIVTSESRISGYTF
cdr3_length: 13; j_call: TRBJ1-1; v_call: TRBV7-8; cdr3_aa: CASSLGGMAEAFF
cdr3_length: 16; j_call: TRBJ1-1; v_call: TRBV5-1; cdr3_aa: CASSLVGGGPNTEAFF
cdr3_length: 14; j_call: TRBJ1-5; v_call: TRBV5-1; cdr3_aa: CASSLGLSNQPQHF
cdr3_length: 14; j_call: TRBJ1-1; v_call: TRBV6-2/TRBV6-3; cdr3_aa: CASSYGQRNTEAFF
cdr3_length: 14; j_call: TRBJ1-4; v_call: TRBV25-1; cdr3_aa: CASSDPLGGEKLFF
cdr3_length: 15; j_call: TRBJ2-2; v_call: TRBV6-5; cdr3_aa: CASSLEGGSGGELFF
cdr3_length: 15; j_call: TRBJ2-2; v_call: TRBV3-1/TRBV3-2; cdr3_aa: CASTGDRGFTGELFF
cdr3_length: 14; j_call: TRBJ1-5; v_call: TRBV3-1/TRBV3-2; cdr3_aa: CASSQDRGSQPQHF
cdr3_length: 15; j_call: TRBJ2-3; v_call: TRBV7-9; cdr3_aa: CASSGRGDNADTQYF
cdr3_length: 14; j_call: TRBJ1-2; v_call: TRBV14; cdr3_aa: CASSQPTGLYGYTF
cdr3_length: 16; j_call: TRBJ1-5; v_call: TRBV27; cdr3_aa: CASSRTPEDWNQPQHF
cdr3_length: 13; j_call: TRBJ2-3; v_call: TRBV19; cdr3_aa: CASSISSADTQYF
cdr3_length: 15; j_call: TRBJ2-5; v_call: TRBV5-8; cdr3_aa: CASSLTGGRQETQYF
cdr3_length: 17; j_call: TRBJ2-1; v_call: TRBV24-1; cdr3_aa: CATSDDTGTGALDEQFF
cdr3_length: 16; j_call: TRBJ2-3; v_call: TRBV5-1; cdr3_aa: CASSLAAGGPTDTQYF
cdr3_length: 13; j_call: TRBJ2-1; v_call: TRBV5-1; cdr3_aa: CASSLNRANEQFF
cdr3_length: 15; j_call: TRBJ1-5; v_call: TRBV7-2; cdr3_aa: CASSPQTGMDQPQHF
cdr3_length: 17; j_call: TRBJ1-2; v_call: TRBV12-5; cdr3_aa: CASGLPSGGRIIYGYTF
cdr3_length: 16; j_call: TRBJ2-5; v_call: TRBV10-2; cdr3_aa: CASSEGLAGTQETQYF
cdr3_length: 17; j_call: TRBJ1-4; v_call: TRBV15; cdr3_aa: CATSRDPYSTTNEKLFF
cdr3_length: 14; j_call: TRBJ1-1; v_call: TRBV27; cdr3_aa: CASSLGGANTEAFF
cdr3_length: 13; j_call: TRBJ1-1; v_call: TRBV3-1/TRBV3-2; cdr3_aa: CASSQGGGTEAFF
cdr3_length: 17; j_call: TRBJ2-6; v_call: TRBV19; cdr3_aa: CASTPGGGGSGANVLTF
cdr3_length: 13; j_call: TRBJ1-2; v_call: TRBV14; cdr3_aa: CASSPGEFYGYTF
cdr3_length: 15; j_call: TRBJ1-4; v_call: TRBV28; cdr3_aa: CASSAGQETGEKLFF
cdr3_length: 15; j_call: TRBJ1-4; v_call: TRBV7-9; cdr3_aa: CASSSRQGVGEKLFF
cdr3_length: 13; j_call: TRBJ1-6; v_call: TRBV5-4; cdr3_aa: CASRGGMESPLHF
cdr3_length: 13; j_call: TRBJ1-6; v_call: TRBV7-9; cdr3_aa: CASSLVTNSPLHF
cdr3_length: 14; j_call: TRBJ2-2; v_call: TRBV29-1; cdr3_aa: CSVIDPGGTGELFF
cdr3_length: 14; j_call: TRBJ1-1; v_call: TRBV9; cdr3_aa: CASTRMEGVGRAFF
cdr3_length: 13; j_call: TRBJ1-2; v_call: TRBV4-1; cdr3_aa: CASSSDVLYGYTF
cdr3_length: 16; j_call: TRBJ1-2; v_call: TRBV7-9; cdr3_aa: CASSDRDREVAQGYTF
cdr3_length: 16; j_call: TRBJ2-1; v_call: TRBV9; cdr3_aa: CASSDRGQRIPNEQFF